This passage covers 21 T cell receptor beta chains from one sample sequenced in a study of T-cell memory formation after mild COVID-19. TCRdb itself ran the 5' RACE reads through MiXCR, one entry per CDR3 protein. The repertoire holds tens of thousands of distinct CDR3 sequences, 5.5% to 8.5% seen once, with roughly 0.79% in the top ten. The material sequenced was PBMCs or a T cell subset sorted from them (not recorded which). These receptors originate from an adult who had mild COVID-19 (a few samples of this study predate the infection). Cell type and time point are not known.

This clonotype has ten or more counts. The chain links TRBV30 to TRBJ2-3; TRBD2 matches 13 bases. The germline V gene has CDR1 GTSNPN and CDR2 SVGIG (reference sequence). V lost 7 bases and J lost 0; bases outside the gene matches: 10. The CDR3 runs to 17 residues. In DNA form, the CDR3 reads TGTGCCTCGAAACTAGCGGGAGGGCCAGGAAGCACAGATACGCAGTATTTT. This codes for CASKLAGGPGSTDTQYF.

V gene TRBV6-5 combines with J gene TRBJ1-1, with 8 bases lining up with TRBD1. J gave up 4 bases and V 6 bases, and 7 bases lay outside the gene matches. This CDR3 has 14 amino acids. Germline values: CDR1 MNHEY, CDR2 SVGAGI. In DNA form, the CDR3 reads TGTGCCAGCAGCCGACAGGGGTCGGTCACTGAAGCTTTCTTT. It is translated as CASSRQGSVTEAFF.

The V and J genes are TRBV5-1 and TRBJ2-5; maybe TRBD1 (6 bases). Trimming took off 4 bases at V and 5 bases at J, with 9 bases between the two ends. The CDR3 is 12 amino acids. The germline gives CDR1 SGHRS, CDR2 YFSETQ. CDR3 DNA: TGCGCCAGCAGCCTGCAGGGGGAGACCCAGTACTTC. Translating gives CASSLQGETQYF.

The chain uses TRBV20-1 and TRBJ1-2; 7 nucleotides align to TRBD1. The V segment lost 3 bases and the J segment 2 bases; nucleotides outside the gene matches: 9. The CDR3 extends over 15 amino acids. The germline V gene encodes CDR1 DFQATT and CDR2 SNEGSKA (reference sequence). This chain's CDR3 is CSARRSGTENYGYTF. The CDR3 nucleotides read TGCAGTGCTAGGCGCTCCGGGACAGAGAACTATGGCTACACCTTC.

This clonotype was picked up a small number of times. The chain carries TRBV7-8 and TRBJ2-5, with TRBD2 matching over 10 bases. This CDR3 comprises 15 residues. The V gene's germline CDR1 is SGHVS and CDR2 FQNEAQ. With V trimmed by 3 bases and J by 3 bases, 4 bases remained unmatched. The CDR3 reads CASSFSGGTKETQYF. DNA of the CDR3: TGTGCCAGCAGCTTTAGCGGGGGGACTAAAGAGACCCAGTACTTC.

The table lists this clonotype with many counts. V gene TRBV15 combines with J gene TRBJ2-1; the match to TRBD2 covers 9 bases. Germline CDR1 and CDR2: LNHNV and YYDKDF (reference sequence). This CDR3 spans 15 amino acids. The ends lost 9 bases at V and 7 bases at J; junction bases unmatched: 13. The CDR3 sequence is CATTGERGAKNEQFF. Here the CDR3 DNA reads TGTGCCACGACAGGCGAGCGGGGGGCGAAGAATGAGCAGTTCTTC.

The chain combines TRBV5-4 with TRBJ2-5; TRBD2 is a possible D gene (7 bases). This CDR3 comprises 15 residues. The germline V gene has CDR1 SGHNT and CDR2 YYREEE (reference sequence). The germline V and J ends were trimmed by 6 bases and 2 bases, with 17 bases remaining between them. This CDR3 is CASKESRGGQETQYF. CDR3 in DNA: TGTGCCAGCAAGGAGAGTAGGGGGGGGCAAGAGACCCAGTACTTC.

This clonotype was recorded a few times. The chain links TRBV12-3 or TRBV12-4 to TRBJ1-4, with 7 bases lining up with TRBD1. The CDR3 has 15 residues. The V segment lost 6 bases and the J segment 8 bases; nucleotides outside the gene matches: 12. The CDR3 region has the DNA TGTGCCAGCAGATCTGGACAGGCAGCAAGGGAAAAACTGTTTTTT. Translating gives CASRSGQAAREKLFF.

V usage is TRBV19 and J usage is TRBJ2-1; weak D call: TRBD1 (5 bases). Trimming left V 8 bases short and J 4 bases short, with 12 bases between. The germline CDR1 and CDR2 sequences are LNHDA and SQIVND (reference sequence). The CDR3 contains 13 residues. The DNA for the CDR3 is TGTGCCAGTTCGCGACAGATTTACAATGAGCAGTTCTTC. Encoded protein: CASSRQIYNEQFF.

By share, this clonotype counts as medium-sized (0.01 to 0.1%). The CDR3 spells CASSRTGEETGELFF. The CDR3 DNA sequence: TGCGCCAGCAGCCGGACAGGGGAAGAGACCGGGGAGCTGTTTTTT. The V and J genes are TRBV5-1 and TRBJ2-2, with 9 bases lining up with TRBD1. Per germline, CDR1 SGHRS and CDR2 YFSETQ. The CDR3 is made up of 15 amino acids. With V trimmed by 4 bases and J by 5 bases, 6 bases remained unmatched.

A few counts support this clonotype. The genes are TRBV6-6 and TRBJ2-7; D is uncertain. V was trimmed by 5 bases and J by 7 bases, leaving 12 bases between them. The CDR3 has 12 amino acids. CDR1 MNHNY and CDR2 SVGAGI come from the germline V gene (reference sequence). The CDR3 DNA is TGTGCCAGCAGTCCCCCCGTTGGGGAGCAGTACTTC. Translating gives CASSPPVGEQYF.

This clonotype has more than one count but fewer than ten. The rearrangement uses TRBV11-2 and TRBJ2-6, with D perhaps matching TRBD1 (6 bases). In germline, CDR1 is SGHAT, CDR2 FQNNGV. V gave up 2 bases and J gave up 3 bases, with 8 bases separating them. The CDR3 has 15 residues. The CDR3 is CASSLTGRGANVLTF. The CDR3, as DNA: TGTGCCAGCAGCTTAACAGGGCGTGGGGCCAACGTCCTGACTTTC.

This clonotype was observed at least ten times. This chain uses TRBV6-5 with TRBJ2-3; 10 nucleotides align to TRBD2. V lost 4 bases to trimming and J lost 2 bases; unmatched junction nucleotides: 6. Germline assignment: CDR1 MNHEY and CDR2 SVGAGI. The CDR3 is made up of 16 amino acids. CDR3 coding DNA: TGTGCCAGCAGTTTGGGACTAGCGCTTACCACAGATACGCAGTATTTT. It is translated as CASSLGLALTTDTQYF.

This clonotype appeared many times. CDR3 residues: CASSPEAGGRDTQYF. CDR3 DNA sequence: TGTGCCAGCAGCCCAGAAGCGGGGGGGAGGGATACGCAGTATTTT. The J gene is TRBJ2-3, the V gene TRBV7-2; TRBD2 agrees at 10 bases. CDR1 is SGHTA and CDR2 is FQGNSA in the germline V gene. Unmatched junction bases numbered 8, after V lost 5 bases and J lost 6 bases. This CDR3 comprises 15 residues.

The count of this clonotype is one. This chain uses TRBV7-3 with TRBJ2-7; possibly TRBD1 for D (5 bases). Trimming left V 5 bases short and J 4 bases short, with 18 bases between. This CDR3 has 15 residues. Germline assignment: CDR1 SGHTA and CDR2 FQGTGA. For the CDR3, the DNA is TGTGCCAGCAGCAAGGGTGGGCAGGGCCCTTACGAGCAGTACTTC. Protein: CASSKGGQGPYEQYF.

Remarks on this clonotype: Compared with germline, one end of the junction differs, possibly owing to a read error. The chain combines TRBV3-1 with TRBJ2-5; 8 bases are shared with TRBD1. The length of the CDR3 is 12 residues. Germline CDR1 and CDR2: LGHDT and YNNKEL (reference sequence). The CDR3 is CASSQADRGRDF. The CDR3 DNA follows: TGTGCCAGCAGCCAAGCCGACAGGGGAAGGGACTTC.

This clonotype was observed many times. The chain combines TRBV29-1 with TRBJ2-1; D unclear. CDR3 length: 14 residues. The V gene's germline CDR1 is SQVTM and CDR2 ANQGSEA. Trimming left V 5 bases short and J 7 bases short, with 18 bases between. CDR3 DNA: TGCAGCGTTCAAGGGCTGGTAGCCCGAAATGAGCAGTTCTTC. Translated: CSVQGLVARNEQFF.

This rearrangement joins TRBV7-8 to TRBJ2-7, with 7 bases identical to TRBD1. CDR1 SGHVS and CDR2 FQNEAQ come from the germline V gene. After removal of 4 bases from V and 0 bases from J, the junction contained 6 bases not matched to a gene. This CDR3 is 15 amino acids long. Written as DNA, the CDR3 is TGTGCCAGCAGCTCATGGACAGGTTTCTCCTACGAGCAGTACTTC. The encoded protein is CASSSWTGFSYEQYF.

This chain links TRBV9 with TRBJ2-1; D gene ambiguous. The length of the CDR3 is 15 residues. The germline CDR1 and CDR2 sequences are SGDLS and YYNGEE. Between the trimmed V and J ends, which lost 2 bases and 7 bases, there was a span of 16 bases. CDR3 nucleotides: TGTGCCAGCAGCGTCTTAGCATCGCCGGTGAATGAGCAGTTCTTC. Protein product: CASSVLASPVNEQFF.

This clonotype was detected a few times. CDR3 region: CASSIGLVGRNTEAFF. In nucleotides, the CDR3 is TGTGCCAGTAGTATAGGGCTGGTAGGCAGAAACACTGAAGCTTTCTTT. The chain employs TRBV19 and TRBJ1-1; D is undetermined. The CDR3 contains 16 residues. Trimming took 1 base from V and 2 from J, leaving 14 bases between them. Germline V CDR1 and CDR2: LNHDA, SQIVND (reference sequence).

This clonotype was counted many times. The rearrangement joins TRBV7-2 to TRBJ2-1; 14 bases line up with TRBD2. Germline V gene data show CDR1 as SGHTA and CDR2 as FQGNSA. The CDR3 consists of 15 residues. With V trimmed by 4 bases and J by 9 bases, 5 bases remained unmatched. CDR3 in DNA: TGTGCCAGCAGCTCCCTGGGACTAGCGGGGGCTGAGCAGTTCTTC. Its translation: CASSSLGLAGAEQFF. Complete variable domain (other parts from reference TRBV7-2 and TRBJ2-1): GAGVSQSPSNKVTEKGKDVELRCDPISGHTALYWYRQSLGQGLEFLIYFQGNSAPDKSGLPSDRFSAERTGGSVSTLTIQRTQQEDSAVYLCASSSLGLAGAEQFFGPGTRLTVL.